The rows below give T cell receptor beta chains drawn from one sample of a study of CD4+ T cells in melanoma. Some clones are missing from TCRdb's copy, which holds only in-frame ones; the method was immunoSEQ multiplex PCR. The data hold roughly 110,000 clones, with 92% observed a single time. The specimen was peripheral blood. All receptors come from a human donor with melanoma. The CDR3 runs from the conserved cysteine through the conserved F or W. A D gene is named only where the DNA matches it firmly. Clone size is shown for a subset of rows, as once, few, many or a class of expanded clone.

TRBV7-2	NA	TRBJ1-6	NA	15	CASSRREGASSPLHF	TGTGCCAGCAGCCGCCGGGAGGGCGCCTCGTCACCCCTCCACTTT
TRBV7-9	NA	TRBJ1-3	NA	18	CASSLGRWTGSSGNTIYF	TGTGCCAGCAGCTTAGGGAGGTGGACCGGGAGCTCTGGAAACACCATATATTTT
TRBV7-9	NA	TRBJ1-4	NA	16	CASSPHFGGESEKLFF	TGTGCCAGCAGCCCCCACTTCGGGGGGGAAAGTGAAAAACTGTTTTTT
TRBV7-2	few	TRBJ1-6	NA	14	CASSLRTGDSPLHF	TGTGCCAGCAGCTTAAGGACCGGAGATTCACCCCTCCACTTT
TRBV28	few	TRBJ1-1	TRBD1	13	CASIYYAGQEAFF	TGTGCCAGCATCTATTACGCGGGACAGGAAGCTTTCTTT
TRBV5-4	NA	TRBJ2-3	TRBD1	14	CASSRPGQGNTQYF	TGTGCCAGCAGCCGTCCGGGACAGGGAAATACGCAGTATTTT
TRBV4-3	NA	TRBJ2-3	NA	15	CASSQDWWGTDTQYF	TGCGCCAGCAGCCAAGATTGGTGGGGCACAGATACGCAGTATTTT
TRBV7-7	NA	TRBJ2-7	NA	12	CASSPGLGEQYF	TGTGCCAGCAGCCCCGGGTTAGGCGAGCAGTACTTC
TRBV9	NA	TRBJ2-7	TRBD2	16	CASSGTSGGSSYEQYF	TGTGCCAGCAGCGGAACTAGCGGGGGGAGCTCCTACGAGCAGTACTTC
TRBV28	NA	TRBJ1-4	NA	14	CASTGVGGTQKLFF	TGTGCCAGCACCGGGGTCGGAGGAACTCAAAAACTGTTTTTT
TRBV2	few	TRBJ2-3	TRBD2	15	CASSVSGGAADTQYF	TGTGCCAGCAGTGTAAGCGGGGGGGCTGCAGATACGCAGTATTTT
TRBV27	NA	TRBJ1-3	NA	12	CATISSGNTIYF	TGTGCCACCATTAGCTCTGGAAACACCATATATTTT
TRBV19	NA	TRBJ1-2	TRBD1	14	CASSAQGGGYGYTF	TGTGCCAGTAGTGCCCAGGGGGGCGGCTATGGCTACACCTTC
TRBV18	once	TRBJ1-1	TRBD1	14	CASSPSTGDTEAFF	TGTGCCAGCTCGCCATCAACAGGGGACACTGAAGCTTTCTTT
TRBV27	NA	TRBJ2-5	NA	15	CASSLYSGAGETQYF	TGTGCCAGCAGTTTATACTCGGGGGCGGGGGAGACCCAGTACTTC
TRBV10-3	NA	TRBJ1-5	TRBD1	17	CAISTTVPGQGYQPQHF	TGTGCCATCAGTACCACAGTCCCGGGACAGGGGTATCAGCCCCAGCATTTT
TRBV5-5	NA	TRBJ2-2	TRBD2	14	CASSVGGASGELFF	TGTGCCAGCAGCGTCGGGGGGGCATCCGGGGAGCTGTTTTTT
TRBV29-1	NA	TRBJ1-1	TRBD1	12	CSVDRGFTEAFF	TGCAGCGTAGACAGGGGGTTCACTGAAGCTTTCTTT
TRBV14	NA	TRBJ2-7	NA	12	CASSQVNEAQYF	TGTGCCAGCAGCCAAGTCAATGAAGCGCAGTACTTC
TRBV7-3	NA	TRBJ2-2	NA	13	CASSSPITGELFF	TGTGCCAGCAGCTCCCCGATCACCGGGGAGCTGTTTTTT
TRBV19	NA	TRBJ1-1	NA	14	CASSIYSPNTEAFF	TGTGCCAGTAGTATATACAGCCCGAACACTGAAGCTTTCTTT
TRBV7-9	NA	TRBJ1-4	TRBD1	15	CASSLLAGQGEKLFF	TGTGCCAGCAGCTTACTAGCTGGACAGGGGGAAAAACTGTTTTTT
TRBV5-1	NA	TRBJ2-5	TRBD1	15	CASSSGTVGSETQYF	TGCGCCAGCAGCTCCGGGACAGTGGGTTCAGAGACCCAGTACTTC
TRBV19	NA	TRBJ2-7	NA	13	CASSIERVSEQYF	TGTGCCAGTAGTATAGAACGGGTGAGCGAGCAGTACTTC
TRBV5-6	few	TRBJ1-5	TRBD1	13	CASSFTGDQPQHF	TGTGCCAGCAGCTTTACAGGGGATCAGCCCCAGCATTTT
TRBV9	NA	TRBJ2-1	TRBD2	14	CASSVSGRKNEQFF	TGTGCCAGCAGCGTTAGCGGGAGGAAGAATGAGCAGTTCTTC
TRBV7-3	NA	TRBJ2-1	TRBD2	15	CASSWTSGSGNEQFF	TGTGCCAGCAGCTGGACTAGCGGGAGCGGAAATGAGCAGTTCTTC
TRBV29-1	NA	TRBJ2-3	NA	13	CSVGGLFTDTQYF	TGCAGCGTTGGGGGACTTTTCACAGATACGCAGTATTTT
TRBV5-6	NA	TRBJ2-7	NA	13	CASSRPSSYEQYF	TGTGCCAGCAGCCGTCCCTCCTCCTACGAGCAGTACTTC